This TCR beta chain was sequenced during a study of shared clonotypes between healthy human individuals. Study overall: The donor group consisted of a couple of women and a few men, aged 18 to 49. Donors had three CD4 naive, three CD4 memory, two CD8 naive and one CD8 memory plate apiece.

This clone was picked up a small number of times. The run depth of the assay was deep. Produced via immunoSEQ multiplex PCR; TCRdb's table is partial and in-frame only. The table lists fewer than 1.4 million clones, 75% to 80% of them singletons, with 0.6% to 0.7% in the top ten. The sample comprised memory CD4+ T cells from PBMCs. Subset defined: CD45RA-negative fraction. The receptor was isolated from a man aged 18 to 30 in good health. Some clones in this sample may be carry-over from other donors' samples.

The CDR3 DNA is TGTGCCAGCAGTGAATACGGGACTGAAGCTTTCTTT. This gives the protein CASSEYGTEAFF. V usage is TRBV25-1 and J usage is TRBJ1-1; D is unresolved. The CDR3 runs to 12 residues. The germline CDR1 and CDR2 sequences are MGHDK and SYGVNS. Between the trimmed V and J ends, which lost 0 bases and 5 bases, there was a span of 4 bases.